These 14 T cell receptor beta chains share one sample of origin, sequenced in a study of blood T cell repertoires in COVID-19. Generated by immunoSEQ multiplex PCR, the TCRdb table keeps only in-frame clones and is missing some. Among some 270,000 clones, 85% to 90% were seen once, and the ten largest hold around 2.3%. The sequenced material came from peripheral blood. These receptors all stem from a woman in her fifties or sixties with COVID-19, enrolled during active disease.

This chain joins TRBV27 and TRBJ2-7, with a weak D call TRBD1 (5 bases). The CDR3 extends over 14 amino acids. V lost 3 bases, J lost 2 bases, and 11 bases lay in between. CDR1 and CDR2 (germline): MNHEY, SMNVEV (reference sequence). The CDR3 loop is CASSFGQGPYEQYF. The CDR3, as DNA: TGTGCCAGCAGTTTTGGTCAGGGCCCCTACGAGCAGTACTTC.

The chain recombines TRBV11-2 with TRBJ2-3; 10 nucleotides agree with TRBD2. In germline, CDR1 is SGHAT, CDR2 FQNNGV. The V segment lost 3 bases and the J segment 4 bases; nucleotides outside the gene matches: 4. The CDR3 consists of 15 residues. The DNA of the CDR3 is TGTGCCAGCAGCTTCAGCGGGGGGGCCCCAGATACGCAGTATTTT. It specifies CASSFSGGAPDTQYF.

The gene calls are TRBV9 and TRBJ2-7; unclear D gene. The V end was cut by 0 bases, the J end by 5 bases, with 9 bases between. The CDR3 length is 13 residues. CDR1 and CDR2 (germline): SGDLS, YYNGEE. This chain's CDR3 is CASSVGGSHEQYF. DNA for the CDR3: TGTGCCAGCAGCGTAGGAGGAAGTCACGAGCAGTACTTC.

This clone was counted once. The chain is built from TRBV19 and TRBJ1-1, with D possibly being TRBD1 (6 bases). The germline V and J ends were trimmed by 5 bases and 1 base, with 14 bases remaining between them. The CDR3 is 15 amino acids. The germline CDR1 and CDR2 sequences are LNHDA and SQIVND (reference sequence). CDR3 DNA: TGTGCCAGTAGTCTCACCCTACAGGGGAACACTGAAGCTTTCTTT. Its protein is CASSLTLQGNTEAFF.

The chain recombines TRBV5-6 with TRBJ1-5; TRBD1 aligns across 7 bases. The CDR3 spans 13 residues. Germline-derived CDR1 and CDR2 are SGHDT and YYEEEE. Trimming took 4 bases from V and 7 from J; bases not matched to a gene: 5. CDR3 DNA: TGTGCCAGCAGCCGAGACAGGGAACAGCCCCAGCATTTT. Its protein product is CASSRDREQPQHF.

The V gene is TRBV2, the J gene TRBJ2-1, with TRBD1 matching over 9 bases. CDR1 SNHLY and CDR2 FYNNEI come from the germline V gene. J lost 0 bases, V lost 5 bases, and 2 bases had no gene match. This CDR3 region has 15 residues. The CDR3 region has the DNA TGTGCCAGCAGTTTGACAGGGGGCTCCTACAATGAGCAGTTCTTC. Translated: CASSLTGGSYNEQFF.

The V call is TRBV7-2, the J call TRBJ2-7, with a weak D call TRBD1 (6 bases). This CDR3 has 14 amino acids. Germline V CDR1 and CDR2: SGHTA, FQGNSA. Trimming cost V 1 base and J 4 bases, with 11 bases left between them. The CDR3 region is CASSLGGPVYEQYF. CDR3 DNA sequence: TGTGCCAGCAGCTTAGGGGGGCCAGTTTACGAGCAGTACTTC. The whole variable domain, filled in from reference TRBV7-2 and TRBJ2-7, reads GAGVSQSPSNKVTEKGKDVELRCDPISGHTALYWYRQSLGQGLEFLIYFQGNSAPDKSGLPSDRFSAERTGGSVSTLTIQRTQQEDSAVYLCASSLGGPVYEQYFGPGTRLTVT.

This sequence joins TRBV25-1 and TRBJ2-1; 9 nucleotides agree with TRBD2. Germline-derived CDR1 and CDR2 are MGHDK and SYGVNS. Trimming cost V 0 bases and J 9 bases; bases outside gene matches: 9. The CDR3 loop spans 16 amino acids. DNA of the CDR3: TGTGCCAGCAGTGAATACTCGCGGGGGGGCCTTCGTGAGCAGTTCTTC. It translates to CASSEYSRGGLREQFF.

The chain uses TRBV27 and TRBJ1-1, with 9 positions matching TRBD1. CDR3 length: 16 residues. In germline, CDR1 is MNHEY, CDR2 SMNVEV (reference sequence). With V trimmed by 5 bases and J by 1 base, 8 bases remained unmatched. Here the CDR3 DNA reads TGTGCCAGCAGTCTCTACAGGGGGCTTTCGAACACTGAAGCTTTCTTT. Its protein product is CASSLYRGLSNTEAFF.

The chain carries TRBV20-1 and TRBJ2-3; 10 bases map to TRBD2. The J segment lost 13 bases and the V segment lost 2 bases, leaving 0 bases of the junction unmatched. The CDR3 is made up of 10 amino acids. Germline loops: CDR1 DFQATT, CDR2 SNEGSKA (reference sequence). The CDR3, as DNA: TGCAGTGCTAGACTAGCGGGGGAGTATTTT. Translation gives CSARLAGEYF.

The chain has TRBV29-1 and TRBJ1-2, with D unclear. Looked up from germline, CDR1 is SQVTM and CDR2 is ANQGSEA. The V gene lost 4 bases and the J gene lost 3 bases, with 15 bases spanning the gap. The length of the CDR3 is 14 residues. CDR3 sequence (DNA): TGCAGCGTTGCATCGCCCACAGTGGACTATGGCTACACCTTC. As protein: CSVASPTVDYGYTF.

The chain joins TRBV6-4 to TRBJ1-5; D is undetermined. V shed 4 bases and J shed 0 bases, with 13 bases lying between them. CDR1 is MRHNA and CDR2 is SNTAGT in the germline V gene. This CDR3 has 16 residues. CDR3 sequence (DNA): TGTGCCAGCAGTGCTCGGACTACTTATAGCAATCAGCCCCAGCATTTT. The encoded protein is CASSARTTYSNQPQHF.

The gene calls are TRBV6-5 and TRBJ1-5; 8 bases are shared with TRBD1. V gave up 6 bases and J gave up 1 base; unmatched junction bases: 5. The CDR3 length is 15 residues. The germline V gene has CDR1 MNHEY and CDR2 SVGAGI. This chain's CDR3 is CASRQQGVSNQPQHF. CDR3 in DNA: TGTGCCAGCAGACAACAGGGGGTAAGCAATCAGCCCCAGCATTTT.

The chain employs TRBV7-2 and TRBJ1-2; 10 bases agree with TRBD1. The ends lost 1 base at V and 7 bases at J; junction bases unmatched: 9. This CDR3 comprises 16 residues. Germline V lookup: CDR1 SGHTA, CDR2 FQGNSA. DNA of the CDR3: TGTGCCAGCAGCTTAGGGTACCGGGACAGGGGTTCTGGCTACACCTTC. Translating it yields CASSLGYRDRGSGYTF. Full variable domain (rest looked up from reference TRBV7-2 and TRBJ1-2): GAGVSQSPSNKVTEKGKDVELRCDPISGHTALYWYRQSLGQGLEFLIYFQGNSAPDKSGLPSDRFSAERTGGSVSTLTIQRTQQEDSAVYLCASSLGYRDRGSGYTFGSGTRLTVV.